The 31 T cell receptor beta chains reported below all come from one sample, sequenced in a study of Ad26.COV2.S vaccination and SARS-CoV-2 variants. The treatment was: roughly 18 received Ad26.COV2.S at low or high dose, single or two shots; 5 received placebo; per-sample allocation not given. Day 63 after the first injection of vaccine or placebo was the sampling time. The protocol was immunoSEQ multiplex PCR, while the TCRdb copy is restricted to in-frame clones and leaves out a portion. The data hold about 350,000 clones, with roughly 84% observed a single time. The starting material was peripheral blood, obtained in a trial of Ad26.COV2.S vaccine versus placebo. The receptors were gathered from a person between 18 and 65 years old who received the Ad26.COV2.S COVID-19 vaccine or a placebo.

The chain recombines TRBV9 with TRBJ2-6; 10 nucleotides agree with TRBD1. Germline V lookup: CDR1 SGDLS, CDR2 YYNGEE. This CDR3 comprises 17 residues. V dropped 2 bases and J dropped 2; count of bases not matched to a gene: 4. The CDR3 bases are TGTGCCAGCAGCGTTACCGGGACAGGGGCTGGGGCCAACGTCCTGACTTTC. Translating gives CASSVTGTGAGANVLTF.

The genes are TRBV27 and TRBJ1-6, with 8 positions matching TRBD1. V lost 3 bases and J lost 0; bases outside the gene matches: 4. The CDR3 loop spans 17 amino acids. Germline V gene data show CDR1 as MNHEY and CDR2 as SMNVEV (reference sequence). CDR3 residues: CASSFQGANSYNSPLHF. In DNA form, the CDR3 reads TGTGCCAGCAGTTTTCAGGGGGCCAACTCCTATAATTCACCCCTCCACTTT.

The rearrangement uses TRBV5-1 and TRBJ2-7; TRBD2 matches 13 bases. V trimming: 4 bases; J trimming: 0 bases; junction bases outside the gene matches: 4. The CDR3 is made up of 16 amino acids. Germline CDR1 is SGHRS and CDR2 is YFSETQ. The CDR3 bases are TGCGCCAGCAGCCTGGGACTAGCGGGGACCTCCTACGAGCAGTACTTC. Translation gives CASSLGLAGTSYEQYF.

The rearrangement uses TRBV7-8 and TRBJ2-7; D could derive from TRBD1 or TRBD2 (5 bases each). The CDR3 is 14 amino acids. Germline V gene lookup returns CDR1 SGHVS and CDR2 FQNEAQ. The V gene lost 5 bases and the J gene lost 5 bases, with 16 bases spanning the gap. This CDR3 is CASSLPRDGNEQYF. In DNA, the CDR3 is TGTGCCAGCAGCCTCCCCCGGGACGGAAACGAGCAGTACTTC.

V gene TRBV6-4 combines with J gene TRBJ2-3; D may match TRBD1 or TRBD2 (5 bases each). The CDR3 has 13 residues. V was shortened by 8 bases and J by 2 bases, with 11 bases between the two germline ends. Per the germline V gene, CDR1 is MRHNA and CDR2 is SNTAGT. CDR3 loop: CASSMGPTDTQYF. The CDR3 coding sequence is TGTGCCAGCTCGATGGGACCCACAGATACGCAGTATTTT.

CDR3 nucleotide sequence: TGTGCCAGCAGTTACTCCAGGACCTACGAGCAGTACTTC. It specifies CASSYSRTYEQYF. The gene calls are TRBV6-5 and TRBJ2-7; no definite D call. This CDR3 is 13 amino acids long. V was cut by 0 bases and J by 2 bases, with 5 bases left in between. The germline V gene has CDR1 MNHEY and CDR2 SVGAGI.

The rearrangement uses TRBV6-1 and TRBJ2-4; 7 nucleotides agree with TRBD2. Germline V CDR1 and CDR2: MNHNS, SASEGT. This CDR3 region has 15 residues. The J segment lost 7 bases and the V segment lost 3 bases, leaving 9 bases of the junction unmatched. CDR3 coding DNA: TGTGCCAGCAGTGACCGGGCGGGGGAATTGAACATTCAGTACTTC. Encoded protein: CASSDRAGELNIQYF.

This clone appeared a few times. V gene TRBV4-1 combines with J gene TRBJ1-5; 10 bases map to TRBD1. Germline V CDR1 and CDR2: MGHRA, YSYEKL. J gave up 7 bases and V 4 bases, and 7 bases lay outside the gene matches. This CDR3 region has 15 residues. In DNA, the CDR3 is TGCGCCAGCAGCCGAGGGACAGGGGTAGGCCAGCCCCAGCATTTT. It specifies CASSRGTGVGQPQHF.

The V and J genes are TRBV6-5 and TRBJ2-7, with no clear D. The germline gives CDR1 MNHEY, CDR2 SVGAGI. CDR3 length: 11 residues. Trimming pared 3 bases from V and 6 bases from J, leaving 6 bases between. CDR3 DNA: TGTGCCAGCAGTTATAATAGCGAGCAGTACTTC. Encoded protein: CASSYNSEQYF.

The V call is TRBV21-1, the J call TRBJ1-5; the table's D call of TRBD1 was not tested on the DNA. TRBV21-1 corresponds to a pseudogene. The CDR3 is 15 amino acids. The CDR3 loop reads CASSSRGSSNQPQHF. CDR3 coding DNA: TGTGCCAGCAGCAGCAGGGGTTCTAGCAATCAGCCCCAGCATTTT.

The rearrangement links TRBV18 to TRBJ2-1; no clear D. Germline lookup yields CDR1 KGHSH and CDR2 LQKENI. The length of the CDR3 is 13 residues. V was shortened by 3 bases and J by 8 bases, with 11 bases between the two germline ends. CDR3 nucleotides: TGTGCCAGCTCACCGGGAATTGAAGATGAGCAGTTCTTC. It translates to CASSPGIEDEQFF. Drawing the rest from reference TRBV18 and TRBJ2-1, the complete variable domain is NAGVMQNPRHLVRRRGQEARLRCSPMKGHSHVYWYRQLPEEGLKFMVYLQKENIIDESGMPKERFSAEFPKEGPSILRIQQVVRGDSAAYFCASSPGIEDEQFFGPGTRLTVL.

This clone was observed a few times. The J gene is TRBJ2-5, the V gene TRBV7-2; 8 nucleotides align to TRBD1. Germline-derived CDR1 and CDR2 are SGHTA and FQGNSA. Trimming cost V 3 bases and J 4 bases; bases outside gene matches: 7. The CDR3 extends over 15 amino acids. CDR3 DNA sequence: TGTGCCAGCAGCTTCGCCGGGACAGGACCAGAGACCCAGTACTTC. Protein sequence: CASSFAGTGPETQYF.

V is TRBV5-1 and J is TRBJ1-2, with D unresolved. Trimming took off 4 bases at V and 7 bases at J, with 17 bases between the two ends. The CDR3 spans 14 residues. Germline-derived CDR1 and CDR2 are SGHRS and YFSETQ. The CDR3 sequence: CASSEGPVSGGYTF. The DNA for the CDR3 is TGCGCCAGCAGCGAGGGTCCTGTTTCTGGTGGCTACACCTTC.

CDR3 in amino acids: CASLLAGGHINEQFF. CDR3 nucleotide sequence: TGTGCCAGCCTCCTAGCGGGGGGGCATATAAATGAGCAGTTCTTC. The chain is built from TRBV2 and TRBJ2-1; 12 bases align to TRBD2. Germline CDR1 is SNHLY and CDR2 is FYNNEI. V gave up 8 bases and J gave up 7 bases; unmatched junction bases: 9. This CDR3 region has 15 residues.

In its sample, this clone was seen once. This sequence joins TRBV3-1 (or the pseudogene TRBV3-2) and TRBJ2-3; D perhaps matches TRBD1 (5 bases). The CDR3 is 17 residues long. Trimming shortened V by 0 bases and J by 2 bases, and 15 bases separated the two germline ends. Germline V gene sequence: CDR1 LGHDT, CDR2 YNNKEL (reference sequence). The CDR3 coding sequence is TGTGCCAGCAGCCAAGATTTCCAGGGCGCCTTCACAGATACGCAGTATTTT. It translates to CASSQDFQGAFTDTQYF.

The table lists this clone with a few counts. This sequence joins TRBV5-4 and TRBJ1-1, with D uncertain. The germline V gene encodes CDR1 SGHNT and CDR2 YYREEE (reference sequence). The CDR3 extends over 15 amino acids. With 0 bases removed from V and 3 bases from J, the gap between germline ends came to 12 bases. The CDR3 DNA reads TGTGCCAGCAGCTTGGCCTCTGACGGAGACACTGAAGCTTTCTTT. Encoded protein: CASSLASDGDTEAFF.

The chain uses TRBV6-5 and TRBJ2-5; 7 nucleotides match TRBD1. V gave up 0 bases and J gave up 4 bases; unmatched junction bases: 5. CDR3 length: 15 residues. CDR1 MNHEY and CDR2 SVGAGI come from the germline V gene. CDR3: CASSYSRQGGETQYF. CDR3 coding DNA: TGTGCCAGCAGTTACTCCCGACAGGGTGGAGAGACCCAGTACTTC.

The gene calls are TRBV7-2 and TRBJ2-5; 11 bases fit TRBD2. V trimming: 4 bases; J trimming: 2 bases; junction bases outside the gene matches: 9. CDR3 size: 17 residues. Germline values: CDR1 SGHTA, CDR2 FQGNSA. The CDR3 reads CASSSVASGGPQETQYF. The CDR3, as DNA: TGTGCCAGCAGCTCGGTGGCTAGCGGGGGGCCACAAGAGACCCAGTACTTC.

This CDR3 is CASSQDMFTGELFF. The CDR3 DNA sequence: TGTGCCAGCAGCCAAGATATGTTCACCGGGGAGCTGTTTTTT. The rearrangement uses TRBV3-1 (or the pseudogene TRBV3-2) and TRBJ2-2; the D is unclear. CDR3 size: 14 residues. Germline assignment: CDR1 LGHDT and CDR2 YNNKEL (reference sequence). Trimming took 0 bases from V and 4 from J, leaving 6 bases between them.

V usage is TRBV7-2 and J usage is TRBJ2-5, with 14 bases matching TRBD2. J gave up 5 bases and V 5 bases, and 7 bases lay outside the gene matches. This CDR3 comprises 16 residues. The germline V gene encodes CDR1 SGHTA and CDR2 FQGNSA. The CDR3 is CASSRGWTSGRETQYF. DNA of the CDR3: TGTGCCAGCAGCCGCGGCTGGACTAGCGGGAGGGAGACCCAGTACTTC.

This rearrangement joins TRBV5-1 to TRBJ1-2; D gene ambiguous. The CDR3 is 15 residues long. The germline CDR1 and CDR2 sequences are SGHRS and YFSETQ. V was cut by 3 bases and J by 2 bases, with 14 bases left in between. The CDR3 loop reads CASSSQPGTNYGYTF. The CDR3 DNA is TGCGCCAGCAGCTCCCAGCCCGGTACCAACTATGGCTACACCTTC.

The table lists this clone with a few counts. The rearrangement uses TRBV11-2 and TRBJ2-2; D may be TRBD1 or TRBD2 (5 bases each). Trimming took 1 base from V and 3 from J, leaving 12 bases between them. Germline loops: CDR1 SGHAT, CDR2 FQNNGV. The CDR3 is 16 residues long. Written as DNA, the CDR3 is TGTGCCAGCAGCTTAGGTTGGGGCGGGTACACCGGGGAGCTGTTTTTT. Translating it yields CASSLGWGGYTGELFF. The complete variable domain, with remaining parts taken from reference TRBV11-2 and TRBJ2-2, reads EAGVAQSPRYKIIEKRQSVAFWCNPISGHATLYWYQQILGQGPKLLIQFQNNGVVDDSQLPKDRFSAERLKGVDSTLKIQPAKLEDSAVYLCASSLGWGGYTGELFFGEGSRLTVL.

V gene TRBV6-5 combines with J gene TRBJ2-3; 7 bases match TRBD2. In germline, CDR1 is MNHEY, CDR2 SVGAGI. J was trimmed by 8 bases and V by 5 bases; bases with no gene match: 13. This CDR3 comprises 15 residues. As DNA, the CDR3 is TGTGCCAGCAGTCCATTAACTTTGATAGCGGGTACGCAGTATTTT. It codes for CASSPLTLIAGTQYF.

The chain uses TRBV24-1 and TRBJ1-2; weak D call: TRBD1 (6 bases). Germline loops: CDR1 KGHDR, CDR2 SFDVKD. V dropped 3 bases and J dropped 4 bases, with 20 bases sitting between them. The CDR3 has 17 residues. The CDR3 loop reads CATSDPLGGSRSYGYTF. CDR3 nucleotides: TGTGCCACCAGTGATCCCTTAGGGGGGTCGAGGTCCTATGGCTACACCTTC.

This clone was seen once. The chain employs TRBV18 and TRBJ2-5; D is unclear. Germline V gives CDR1 KGHSH, CDR2 LQKENI. V dropped 0 bases and J dropped 2 bases, with 7 bases sitting between them. This CDR3 contains 14 residues. The CDR3 reads CASSPPAAQETQYF. The DNA of the CDR3 is TGTGCCAGCTCACCACCGGCGGCACAAGAGACCCAGTACTTC.

The J gene is TRBJ2-7, the V gene TRBV6-1; 10 positions agree with TRBD2. V lost 1 base and J lost 2; bases outside the gene matches: 11. The CDR3 is made up of 18 amino acids. Looked up from germline, CDR1 is MNHNS and CDR2 is SASEGT. Written as DNA, the CDR3 is TGTGCCAGCAGTGAAGTTCTGGCTAGCGGGAGCATAACCTACGAGCAGTACTTC. Translated: CASSEVLASGSITYEQYF.

The chain joins TRBV6-2 or TRBV6-3 to TRBJ2-6; no reliable D call. Trimming shortened V by 3 bases and J by 0 bases, and 6 bases separated the two germline ends. This CDR3 spans 15 amino acids. The germline V gene encodes CDR1 MNHEY and CDR2 SVGEGT. Here the CDR3 reads CASSYENSGANVLTF. The CDR3 bases are TGTGCCAGCAGTTATGAGAACTCTGGGGCCAACGTCCTGACTTTC.

V gene TRBV6-2 or TRBV6-3 combines with J gene TRBJ1-4; 7 positions match TRBD1. V lost 5 bases and J lost 10; bases outside the gene matches: 4. The CDR3 runs to 12 residues. The germline V gene encodes CDR1 MNHEY and CDR2 SVGEGT. The CDR3 reads CASSARQGKLFF. The CDR3 DNA follows: TGTGCCAGCAGTGCCCGACAGGGAAAACTGTTTTTT.

This rearrangement joins TRBV30 to TRBJ1-2; D not certain. Germline-derived CDR1 and CDR2 are GTSNPN and SVGIG (reference sequence). The CDR3 is made up of 14 amino acids. V lost 0 bases and J 4 bases, leaving 12 bases between the germline ends. CDR3 DNA sequence: TGTGCCTGGAGTGTCGACCCCGGTCCCTATGGCTACACCTTC. Its translation is CAWSVDPGPYGYTF. Full variable domain (outside the CDR3, taken from reference TRBV30 and TRBJ1-2): SQTIHQWPATLVQPVGSPLSLECTVEGTSNPNLYWYRQAAGRGLQLLFYSVGIGQISSEVPQNLSASRPQDRQFILSSKKLLLSDSGFYLCAWSVDPGPYGYTFGSGTRLTVV.

The rearrangement uses TRBV10-3 and TRBJ2-3; D possibly corresponds to TRBD2 (7 bases). Deletions cut 5 bases from V and 3 bases from J, with 15 bases between. The CDR3 runs to 15 residues. Germline V gene lookup returns CDR1 ENHRY and CDR2 SYGVKD. CDR3 sequence (DNA): TGTGCCATCAGTAGGGGGGGGATGAATACAGATACGCAGTATTTT. It encodes CAISRGGMNTDTQYF.

The rearrangement links TRBV28 to TRBJ2-7; 9 nucleotides align to TRBD2. CDR3 length: 16 residues. The germline CDR1 and CDR2 sequences are MDHEN and SYDVKM. Germline trimming cut 4 bases from V and 5 bases from J; bases unmatched to any gene: 12. CDR3 DNA sequence: TGTGCCAGCAGTTCTCTCGGGACTAGCATCTTCGACGAGCAGTACTTC. It yields the protein CASSSLGTSIFDEQYF.